Below, 26 T cell receptor beta chains from the same sample are listed, as sequenced in a study of blood T cell repertoires in COVID-19. Using immunoSEQ multiplex PCR, the repertoire was profiled, and TCRdb retains in-frame clones only, with some absent. The sample shows 150,000 to 200,000 clones, 85% of them seen only once. Sequencing was carried out using peripheral blood. Receptors were obtained from a human donor with acute or convalescent COVID-19. The donor label of this sample is uncertain.

On this clone: At one end the junction does not follow the germline gene, possibly because of a read error. This chain joins TRBV27 and TRBJ1-2, with TRBD1 identical over 12 bases. Germline V gives CDR1 MNHEY, CDR2 SMNVEV (reference sequence). The CDR3 is made up of 14 amino acids. The CDR3 sequence: CASSLGRDRGPLAF. The CDR3 DNA sequence: TGTGCCAGCAGTTTAGGGCGGGACAGGGGGCCTCTCGCCTTC.

V is TRBV3-1 (or the pseudogene TRBV3-2) and J is TRBJ1-5; weak D call: TRBD1 (6 bases). V was shortened by 3 bases and J by 7 bases, with 10 bases between the two germline ends. The CDR3 is 13 amino acids. Germline V CDR1 and CDR2: LGHDT, YNNKEL (reference sequence). The CDR3 region is CASSQSDRQPQHF. CDR3 in DNA: TGTGCCAGCAGCCAGAGCGACAGGCAGCCCCAGCATTTT.

The chain recombines TRBV5-1 with TRBJ1-2, with a tentative D call TRBD1 (6 bases). In germline, CDR1 is SGHRS, CDR2 YFSETQ. The CDR3 has 15 residues. Trimming stripped 0 bases from V and 4 bases from J, with 13 bases between. The CDR3 spells CASSLDPGGSYGYTF. DNA of the CDR3: TGCGCCAGCAGCTTGGATCCGGGGGGCAGCTATGGCTACACCTTC. Combining the CDR3 with reference TRBV5-1 and TRBJ1-2 gives the whole variable domain KAGVTQTPRYLIKTRGQQVTLSCSPISGHRSVSWYQQTPGQGLQFLFEYFSETQRNKGNFPGRFSGRQFSNSRSEMNVSTLELGDSALYLCASSLDPGGSYGYTFGSGTRLTVV.

V usage is TRBV5-4 and J usage is TRBJ2-3, with 7 bases identical to TRBD2. CDR3 length equals 15 residues. The germline CDR1 and CDR2 sequences are SGHNT and YYREEE (reference sequence). V shed 2 bases and J 0 bases; nucleotides not matched to a gene: 3. CDR3 sequence: CASSFAGVSTDTQYF. The CDR3 nucleotides read TGTGCCAGCAGCTTTGCGGGGGTAAGCACAGATACGCAGTATTTT. Combining the CDR3 with reference TRBV5-4 and TRBJ2-3 gives the whole variable domain ETGVTQSPTHLIKTRGQQVTLRCSSQSGHNTVSWYQQALGQGPQFIFQYYREEENGRGNFPPRFSGLQFPNYSSELNVNALELDDSALYLCASSFAGVSTDTQYFGPGTRLTVL.

CDR3 sequence reads: CASSLPGHQKYEQYF. The CDR3, as DNA: TGTGCCAGCAGCCTTCCGGGACACCAGAAATACGAGCAGTACTTC. This chain joins TRBV11-2 and TRBJ2-7; D may be TRBD1 (6 bases). Germline V gives CDR1 SGHAT, CDR2 FQNNGV. This CDR3 is built from 15 residues. Trimming took 5 bases from V and 4 from J, leaving 18 bases between them.

The rearrangement joins TRBV5-1 to TRBJ1-1, with unresolved D. This CDR3 is 13 amino acids long. Germline V gene lookup returns CDR1 SGHRS and CDR2 YFSETQ. V was pared by 7 bases and J by 7 bases, with 17 bases between. The CDR3 region is CASSHDGVSEAFF. The CDR3 region has the DNA TGCGCCAGCTCTCACGACGGAGTCAGTGAAGCTTTCTTT. Full variable domain (rest looked up from reference TRBV5-1 and TRBJ1-1): KAGVTQTPRYLIKTRGQQVTLSCSPISGHRSVSWYQQTPGQGLQFLFEYFSETQRNKGNFPGRFSGRQFSNSRSEMNVSTLELGDSALYLCASSHDGVSEAFFGQGTRLTVV.

The chain carries TRBV6-2 or TRBV6-3 and TRBJ1-1, with 8 bases aligning to TRBD1. J was trimmed by 1 base and V by 6 bases; bases with no gene match: 10. Germline-derived CDR1 and CDR2 are MNHEY and SVGEGT. The CDR3 spans 16 residues. CDR3 sequence reads: CASSPGQARRNTEAFF. The CDR3 DNA reads as TGTGCCAGCAGCCCGGGACAGGCGAGGAGGAACACTGAAGCTTTCTTT.

This chain links TRBV5-1 with TRBJ1-2; 9 bases match TRBD1. This CDR3 spans 16 amino acids. Losses at the gene ends were 0 bases for V and 4 bases for J; bases not matched to a gene: 7. Germline V gene lookup returns CDR1 SGHRS and CDR2 YFSETQ. As DNA, the CDR3 is TGCGCCAGCAGCTTGGGGGACAGGGCCCCCTTCTATGGCTACACCTTC. Residues: CASSLGDRAPFYGYTF.

This clone was recorded once. The chain joins TRBV18 to TRBJ2-3, with a tentative D call TRBD2 (5 bases). The V end lost 5 bases, the J end lost 5 bases, and 20 bases lay between the germline ends. Germline CDR1 KGHSH, CDR2 LQKENI. CDR3 length equals 16 residues. CDR3 protein: CASSSPGRRLGDTQYF. The CDR3 DNA is TGTGCCAGCTCATCCCCCGGACGGAGGCTCGGAGATACGCAGTATTTT.

The chain employs TRBV12-3 or TRBV12-4 and TRBJ1-2; D perhaps matches TRBD1 (6 bases). The length of the CDR3 is 12 residues. V was pared by 5 bases and J by 5 bases, with 9 bases between. As DNA, the CDR3 is TGTGCCAGCAGTCGGACAGTTTATGGCTACACCTTC. It translates to CASSRTVYGYTF.

Only a few counts were recorded for this clone. The chain employs TRBV7-8 and TRBJ1-2, with 8 bases that match TRBD1. CDR1 SGHVS and CDR2 FQNEAQ come from the germline V gene. This CDR3 contains 16 residues. The J segment lost 4 bases and the V segment lost 1 base, leaving 8 bases of the junction unmatched. The CDR3 sequence: CASSLVGGTGSYGYTF. CDR3 bases: TGTGCCAGCAGCTTAGTAGGCGGGACAGGTAGCTATGGCTACACCTTC.

The chain combines TRBV9 with TRBJ2-6, with D uncertain. V lost 0 bases and J lost 5, with 9 bases in between. This CDR3 has 15 residues. Germline-derived CDR1 and CDR2 are SGDLS and YYNGEE. The CDR3 loop reads CASSVGAARANVLTF. DNA of the CDR3: TGTGCCAGCAGCGTAGGGGCAGCCAGGGCCAACGTCCTGACTTTC.

V is TRBV10-3 and J is TRBJ1-2; D might be TRBD1 (5 bases). In germline, CDR1 is ENHRY, CDR2 SYGVKD. The CDR3 covers 15 residues. V lost 0 bases, J lost 5 bases, and 13 bases lay in between. The CDR3 here is CAISESWQGGYGYTF. For the CDR3, the DNA is TGTGCCATCAGTGAGTCGTGGCAGGGCGGTTATGGCTACACCTTC.

This clone was counted a few times. This chain joins TRBV2 and TRBJ2-1, with 7 bases fitting TRBD1. This CDR3 comprises 12 residues. The junction had 3 bases not matched to a gene; V was cut back by 6 bases and J by 7 bases. Germline loops: CDR1 SNHLY, CDR2 FYNNEI. As DNA, the CDR3 is TGTGCCAGCAGAGAACAGGGGAATGAGCAGTTCTTC. Translated: CASREQGNEQFF.

The genes are TRBV28 and TRBJ1-2; D gene ambiguous. Germline V gene sequence: CDR1 MDHEN, CDR2 SYDVKM. The CDR3 loop spans 12 amino acids. Between the trimmed V and J ends, which lost 2 bases and 2 bases, there was a span of 3 bases. CDR3 coding DNA: TGTGCCAGCAGTTTACTCAACTATGGCTACACCTTC. Translated, it gives CASSLLNYGYTF.

This clone has just a few counts. The rearrangement joins TRBV3-1 (or the pseudogene TRBV3-2) to TRBJ2-5; 7 nucleotides line up with TRBD1. The length of the CDR3 is 14 residues. After removal of 6 bases from V and 1 base from J, the junction contained 5 bases not matched to a gene. Germline V CDR1 and CDR2: LGHDT, YNNKEL (reference sequence). Written as DNA, the CDR3 is TGTGCCAGCAGAGTCGGGACAGCCCAAGAGACCCAGTACTTC. Protein product: CASRVGTAQETQYF.

The CDR3 DNA is TGTGCCAGCAGCTTCCGGGACAGGGGCGGCCATGAGCAGTTCTTC. Protein: CASSFRDRGGHEQFF. V usage is TRBV13 and J usage is TRBJ2-1, with TRBD1 identical over 10 bases. Germline assignment: CDR1 PRHDT and CDR2 FYEKMQ (reference sequence). This CDR3 is built from 15 residues. Trimming cost V 3 bases and J 8 bases; bases outside gene matches: 7.

The J gene is TRBJ1-1, the V gene TRBV30, with D perhaps matching TRBD1 (5 bases). CDR3 length equals 12 residues. CDR1 and CDR2 from the germline V gene are GTSNPN and SVGIG (reference sequence). Trimming removed 1 base from V and 4 bases from J, with 7 bases in between. The chain's CDR3 is CAWSGGGTEAFF. The CDR3 DNA is TGTGCCTGGAGTGGGGGGGGCACTGAAGCTTTCTTT.

V and J are TRBV5-1 and TRBJ2-2, with TRBD1 identical over 7 bases. With 5 bases clipped from V and 4 bases from J, the junction kept 8 bases outside the gene matches. The CDR3 length is 15 residues. The germline CDR1 and CDR2 sequences are SGHRS and YFSETQ. The CDR3 DNA is TGCGCCAGCAGATCCGGGACAGTGGTCACCGGGGAGCTGTTTTTT. Protein sequence: CASRSGTVVTGELFF.

The chain joins TRBV19 to TRBJ1-1; 9 bases are shared with TRBD1. Trimming removed 3 bases from V and 3 bases from J; junction bases left unmatched: 11. The CDR3 is 17 residues long. CDR1 LNHDA and CDR2 SQIVND come from the germline V gene (reference sequence). The CDR3 nucleotides are TGTGCCAGTAGTATCAGATGGGGGACAGGGCCGGACACTGAAGCTTTCTTT. Translation: CASSIRWGTGPDTEAFF.

This chain links TRBV23-1 with TRBJ1-2; 7 positions match TRBD1. TRBV23-1 is placed among ORFs of uncertain function. V gave up 0 bases and J gave up 3 bases; unmatched junction bases: 7. This CDR3 comprises 16 residues. The CDR3 loop is CASSQSRQGFDYGYTF. In nucleotides, the CDR3 is TGCGCCAGCAGTCAATCTAGACAGGGTTTCGACTATGGCTACACCTTC.

The sample holds one count of this clone. This chain joins TRBV5-1 and TRBJ1-2; a weak D match, TRBD1 (5 bases). This CDR3 is 15 amino acids long. Germline V gives CDR1 SGHRS, CDR2 YFSETQ. Trimming shortened V by 3 bases and J by 1 base, and 13 bases separated the two germline ends. CDR3 sequence reads: CASSSAWGGNYGYTF. The CDR3 DNA follows: TGCGCCAGCAGCTCGGCTTGGGGGGGTAACTATGGCTACACCTTC.

The rearrangement links TRBV7-7 to TRBJ2-5, with TRBD2 matching over 16 bases. The germline V gene has CDR1 SSHAT and CDR2 FNYEAQ (reference sequence). The CDR3 runs 19 residues. Trimming took 2 bases from V and 5 from J; bases not matched to a gene: 11. The CDR3 is CASSLTPGLAGGPGETQYF. Here the CDR3 DNA reads TGTGCCAGCAGCTTAACACCGGGACTAGCGGGGGGGCCCGGGGAGACCCAGTACTTC.

This clone was seen ten or more times. The genes are TRBV11-2 and TRBJ1-1; D is ambiguous. CDR1 and CDR2 (germline): SGHAT, FQNNGV. CDR3 length: 16 amino acids. The germline V and J ends were trimmed by 0 bases and 5 bases, with 16 bases remaining between them. CDR3 protein: CASSLEWGASRTEAFF. The DNA for the CDR3 is TGTGCCAGCAGCTTAGAATGGGGAGCCTCGAGGACTGAAGCTTTCTTT. Full variable domain (outside the CDR3, taken from reference TRBV11-2 and TRBJ1-1): EAGVAQSPRYKIIEKRQSVAFWCNPISGHATLYWYQQILGQGPKLLIQFQNNGVVDDSQLPKDRFSAERLKGVDSTLKIQPAKLEDSAVYLCASSLEWGASRTEAFFGQGTRLTVV.

V and J are TRBV9 and TRBJ1-1, with D uncertain. The ends were cut back, 4 bases at V and 3 bases at J, with 10 bases in the middle. CDR1 and CDR2 from the germline V gene are SGDLS and YYNGEE. The CDR3 has 13 amino acids. Written as DNA, the CDR3 is TGTGCCAGCAGCCATGCGGGGTACACTGAAGCTTTCTTT. Its translation: CASSHAGYTEAFF. The full variable domain, in which reference TRBV9 and TRBJ1-1 provide the parts outside the CDR3, is DSGVTQTPKHLITATGQRVTLRCSPRSGDLSVYWYQQSLDQGLQFLIQYYNGEERAKGNILERFSAQQFPDLHSELNLSSLELGDSALYFCASSHAGYTEAFFGQGTRLTVV.

The chain joins TRBV3-1 (or the pseudogene TRBV3-2) to TRBJ1-5; tentative D call: TRBD1 (5 bases). Between the trimmed V and J ends, which lost 3 bases and 7 bases, there was a span of 10 bases. This CDR3 contains 13 residues. CDR1 and CDR2 from the germline V gene are LGHDT and YNNKEL (reference sequence). Here the CDR3 DNA reads TGTGCCAGCAGCCACCAGGGTGACCAGCCCCAGCATTTT. It specifies CASSHQGDQPQHF.